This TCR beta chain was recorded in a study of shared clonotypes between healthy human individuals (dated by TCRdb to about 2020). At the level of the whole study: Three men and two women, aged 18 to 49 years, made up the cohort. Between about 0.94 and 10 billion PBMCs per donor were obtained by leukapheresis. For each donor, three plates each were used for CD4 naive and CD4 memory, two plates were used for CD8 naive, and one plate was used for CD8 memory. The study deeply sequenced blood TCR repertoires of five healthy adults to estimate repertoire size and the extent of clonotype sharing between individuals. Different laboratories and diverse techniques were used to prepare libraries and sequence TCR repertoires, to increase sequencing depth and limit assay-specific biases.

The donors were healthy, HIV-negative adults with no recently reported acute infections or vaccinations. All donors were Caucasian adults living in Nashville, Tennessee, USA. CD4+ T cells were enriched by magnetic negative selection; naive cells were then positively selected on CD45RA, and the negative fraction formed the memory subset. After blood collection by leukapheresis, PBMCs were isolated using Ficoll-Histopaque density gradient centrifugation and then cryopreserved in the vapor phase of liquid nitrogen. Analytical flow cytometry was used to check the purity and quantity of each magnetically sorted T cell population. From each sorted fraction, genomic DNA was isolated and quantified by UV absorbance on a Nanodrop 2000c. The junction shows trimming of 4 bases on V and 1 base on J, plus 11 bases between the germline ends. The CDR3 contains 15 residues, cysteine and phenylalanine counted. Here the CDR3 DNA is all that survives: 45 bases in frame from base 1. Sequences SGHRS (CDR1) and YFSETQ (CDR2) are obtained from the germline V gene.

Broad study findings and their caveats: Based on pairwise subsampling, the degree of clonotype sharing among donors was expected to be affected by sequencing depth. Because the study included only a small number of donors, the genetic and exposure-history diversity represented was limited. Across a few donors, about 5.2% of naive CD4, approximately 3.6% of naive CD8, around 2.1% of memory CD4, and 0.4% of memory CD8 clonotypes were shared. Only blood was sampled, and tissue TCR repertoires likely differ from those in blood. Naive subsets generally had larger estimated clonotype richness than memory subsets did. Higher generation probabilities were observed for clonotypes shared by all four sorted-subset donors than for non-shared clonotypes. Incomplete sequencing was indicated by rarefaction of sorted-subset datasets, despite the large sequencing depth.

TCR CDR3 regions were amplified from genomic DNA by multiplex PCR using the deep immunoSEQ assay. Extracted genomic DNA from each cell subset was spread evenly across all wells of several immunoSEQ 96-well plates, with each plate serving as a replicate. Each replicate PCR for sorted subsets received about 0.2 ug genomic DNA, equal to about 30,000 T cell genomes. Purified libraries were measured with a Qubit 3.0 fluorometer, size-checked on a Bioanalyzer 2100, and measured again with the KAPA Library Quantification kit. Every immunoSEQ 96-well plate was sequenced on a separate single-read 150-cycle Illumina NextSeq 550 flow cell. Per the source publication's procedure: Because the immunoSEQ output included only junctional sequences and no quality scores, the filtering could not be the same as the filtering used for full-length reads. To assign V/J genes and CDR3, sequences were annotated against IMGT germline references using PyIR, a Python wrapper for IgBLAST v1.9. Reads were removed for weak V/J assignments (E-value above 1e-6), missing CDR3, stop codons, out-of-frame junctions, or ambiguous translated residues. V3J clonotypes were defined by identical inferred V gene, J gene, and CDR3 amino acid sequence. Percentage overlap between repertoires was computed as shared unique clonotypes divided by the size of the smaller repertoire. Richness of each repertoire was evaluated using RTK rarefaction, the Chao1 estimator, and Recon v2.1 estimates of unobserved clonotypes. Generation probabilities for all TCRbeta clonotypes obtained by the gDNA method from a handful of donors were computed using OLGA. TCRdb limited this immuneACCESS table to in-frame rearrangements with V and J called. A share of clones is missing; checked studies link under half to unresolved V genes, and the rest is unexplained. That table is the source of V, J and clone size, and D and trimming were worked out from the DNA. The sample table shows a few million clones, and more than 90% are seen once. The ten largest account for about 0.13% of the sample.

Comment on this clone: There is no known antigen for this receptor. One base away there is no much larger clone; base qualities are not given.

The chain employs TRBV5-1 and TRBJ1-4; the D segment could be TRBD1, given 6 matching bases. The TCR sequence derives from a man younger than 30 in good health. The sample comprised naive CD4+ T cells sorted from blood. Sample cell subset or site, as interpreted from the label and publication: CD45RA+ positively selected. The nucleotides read TGCGCCAGCAGCCCAGTAGGGGGAACTAATGAAAAACTGTTTTTT. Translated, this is CASSPVGGTNEKLFF. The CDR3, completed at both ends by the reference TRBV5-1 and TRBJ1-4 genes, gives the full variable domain KAGVTQTPRYLIKTRGQQVTLSCSPISGHRSVSWYQQTPGQGLQFLFEYFSETQRNKGNFPGRFSGRQFSNSRSEMNVSTLELGDSALYLCASSPVGGTNEKLFFGSGTQLSVL.